Below, one T cell receptor beta chain is given with its context. Sampled blood was obtained at baseline, cycle 4 day 1, and cycle 7 day 1. TCRdb keeps only in-frame clones here, not all; method: immunoSEQ multiplex PCR. The sample lists roughly 90,000 clones, under 95% seen once, with approximately 9.3% in the top ten. The V end was cut by 0 bases, the J end by 2 bases, with 14 bases between. The CDR3 runs to 16 residues. Germline loops: CDR1 SGDLS, CDR2 YYNGEE. The data were obtained in a study of OX40 agonist ivuxolimab in advanced cancers. The source material was CD4+ or CD8+ T cells sorted from blood, sampled in a trial of the OX40 agonist ivuxolimab. This clonotype originated in an adult with an advanced solid tumor such as melanoma, head and neck, liver or kidney cancer. The chain links TRBV9 to TRBJ2-5; D is possibly TRBD1 (6 bases). For the CDR3, the DNA is TGTGCCAGCAGCGTAGCTACGACAGGCTCACAAGAGACCCAGTACTTC. It is translated as CASSVATTGSQETQYF.